This TCR beta chain is drawn from a study of blood T cell repertoires in COVID-19. Looking at the study overall: Researchers got acute and convalescent COVID-19 samples from the United States, Italy and Spain. Sources were T cells, B-cell-depleted T cells, or PBMCs; the material itself was cDNA or gDNA.

V trimming: 7 bases; J trimming: 5 bases; junction bases outside the gene matches: 12. Per germline, CDR1 LNHDA and CDR2 SQIVND (reference sequence). This CDR3 has 16 amino acids. Original processing notes: Nucleated cell counts were estimated from reference gene primer amplification. Generated by immunoSEQ multiplex PCR, the TCRdb table keeps only in-frame clones and is missing some. That table furnishes V, J and clone size, whereas the DNA furnished D and trimming. The sample has fewer than 150,000 clones, 70% to 80% seen once. The J gene is TRBJ1-1, the V gene TRBV19, with TRBD1 matching over 11 bases. The sequence came from a man between 70 and 80 years old with acute or convalescent COVID-19. Sequenced sample: peripheral blood. The CDR3 protein is CASIFSPGTGGTEAFF. The CDR3 DNA follows: TGTGCCAGTATCTTTTCCCCCGGGACAGGGGGTACTGAAGCTTTCTTT.